One and the same sample provided the 9 T cell receptor beta chains below, sequenced in a study of blood T cell repertoires in COVID-19. Profiled with immunoSEQ multiplex PCR; TCRdb holds only in-frame clones, not every one. Of 300,000 to 400,000 clones listed, over 75% are singletons. Input material: peripheral blood. The receptor source for this set is an older woman with COVID-19, enrolled during active disease.

CDR3 protein: CASSFSGRSSGNTIYF. DNA for the CDR3: TGTGCCAGCAGCTTTAGCGGCAGAAGCTCTGGAAACACCATATATTTT. This chain links TRBV7-2 with TRBJ1-3; D uncertain. Germline CDR1 is SGHTA and CDR2 is FQGNSA. This CDR3 is 16 amino acids long. V gave up 3 bases and J gave up 0 bases, with 12 bases separating them.

V is TRBV11-2 and J is TRBJ1-4, with TRBD1 identical over 7 bases. Per germline, CDR1 SGHAT and CDR2 FQNNGV. The CDR3 length is 13 residues. V lost 5 bases to trimming and J lost 7 bases; unmatched junction nucleotides: 4. The CDR3 DNA reads TGTGCCAGCAGCCACCGGGACAGTGAAAAACTGTTTTTT. It encodes CASSHRDSEKLFF.

V usage is TRBV28 and J usage is TRBJ2-7; D might be TRBD1 (6 bases). CDR3 length equals 12 residues. V was shortened by 10 bases and J by 6 bases, with 16 bases between the two germline ends. Per the germline V gene, CDR1 is MDHEN and CDR2 is SYDVKM. Here the CDR3 DNA reads TGTGCCACCCTCCTGGACAGCGGCGAGCAGTACTTC. Protein product: CATLLDSGEQYF.

The V gene is TRBV6-2 or TRBV6-3, the J gene TRBJ1-1, with 7 positions matching TRBD1. CDR3 length: 16 residues. Germline values: CDR1 MNHEY, CDR2 SVGEGT. The J segment lost 2 bases and the V segment lost 4 bases, leaving 10 bases of the junction unmatched. The CDR3 reads CASSSENRGRNTEAFF. The CDR3 DNA sequence: TGTGCCAGCAGTTCCGAGAATAGGGGGCGCAACACTGAAGCTTTCTTT.

The chain joins TRBV27 to TRBJ1-4, with 8 nucleotides matching TRBD1. Germline V gene sequence: CDR1 MNHEY, CDR2 SMNVEV (reference sequence). After removal of 7 bases from V and 7 bases from J, the junction contained 5 bases not matched to a gene. This CDR3 comprises 13 residues. In DNA, the CDR3 is TGTGCCAGCAAGGACAGGGTACTTGAAAAACTGTTTTTT. The encoded protein is CASKDRVLEKLFF.

This clone was seen more than once but under ten times. The chain links TRBV6-5 to TRBJ1-3; maybe TRBD1 (5 bases). The CDR3 loop spans 16 amino acids. Germline CDR1 and CDR2: MNHEY and SVGAGI. The V end was cut by 4 bases, the J end by 0 bases, with 13 bases between. The CDR3: CASSSGLVGSGNTIYF. Written as DNA, the CDR3 is TGTGCCAGCAGTTCGGGACTCGTAGGCTCTGGAAACACCATATATTTT.

Only one count was recorded for this clone. V is TRBV10-3 and J is TRBJ1-1; 7 bases match TRBD1. Trimming at V came to 6 bases and at J to 8 bases, leaving 6 bases not matched to a gene. From germline, CDR1 is ENHRY and CDR2 SYGVKD. The CDR3 spans 12 residues. CDR3: CAIRAQGSEAFF. In DNA, the CDR3 is TGTGCCATCAGGGCACAGGGGTCCGAAGCTTTCTTT.

The chain recombines TRBV7-8 with TRBJ2-2; 11 positions agree with TRBD2. The CDR3 length is 14 residues. J gave up 5 bases and V 8 bases, and 4 bases lay outside the gene matches. Germline CDR1 reads SGHVS; CDR2 reads FQNEAQ. DNA of the CDR3: TGTGCCAGCCGGTCTAGCGGGGGGACCGGGGAGCTGTTTTTT. As protein: CASRSSGGTGELFF. The variable domain in full, completed from reference TRBV7-8 and TRBJ2-2, reads GAGVSQSPRYKVAKRGQDVALRCDPISGHVSLFWYQQALGQGPEFLTYFQNEAQLDKSGLPSDRFFAERPEGSVSTLKIQRTQQEDSAVYLCASRSSGGTGELFFGEGSRLTVL.

This chain uses TRBV28 with TRBJ1-6, with D perhaps TRBD1 (6 bases). Germline CDR1 and CDR2: MDHEN and SYDVKM. V shed 5 bases and J shed 4 bases, with 6 bases lying between them. The CDR3 length is 13 residues. The CDR3 is CASSGQYNSPLHF. As DNA, the CDR3 is TGTGCCAGCAGTGGACAGTATAATTCACCCCTCCACTTT.